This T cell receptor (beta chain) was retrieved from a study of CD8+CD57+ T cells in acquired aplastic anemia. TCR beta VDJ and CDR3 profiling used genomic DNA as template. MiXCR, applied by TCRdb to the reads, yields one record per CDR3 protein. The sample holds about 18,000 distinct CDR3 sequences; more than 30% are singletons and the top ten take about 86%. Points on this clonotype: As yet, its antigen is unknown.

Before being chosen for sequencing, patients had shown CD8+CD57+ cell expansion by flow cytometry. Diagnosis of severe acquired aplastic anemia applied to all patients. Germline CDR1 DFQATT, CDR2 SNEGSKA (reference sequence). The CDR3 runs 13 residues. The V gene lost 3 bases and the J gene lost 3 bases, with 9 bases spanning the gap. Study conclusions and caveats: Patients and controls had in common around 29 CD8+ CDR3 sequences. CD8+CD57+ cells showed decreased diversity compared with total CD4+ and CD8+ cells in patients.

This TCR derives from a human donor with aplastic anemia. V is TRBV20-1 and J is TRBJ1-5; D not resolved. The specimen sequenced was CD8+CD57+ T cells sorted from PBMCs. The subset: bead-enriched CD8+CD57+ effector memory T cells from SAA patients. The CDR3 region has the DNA TGCAGTGCTAGGAAAGGCGACAATCAGCCCCAGCATTTT. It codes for CSARKGDNQPQHF.